The 32 T cell receptor beta chains below all came from one sample that was sequenced in a study of spatial heterogeneity in lung cancer. TCRdb redid the calling of the 5' RACE reads with MiXCR, one entry per CDR3 protein. The table includes roughly 120,000 distinct CDR3 sequences, roughly 10% detected once. Time point of the sample: blood at routine non-recurrence follow-up after resection. Sample: PBMCs, taken at follow-up. The receptors come from a female donor with early-stage non-small cell lung cancer.

This chain joins TRBV11-2 and TRBJ2-7, with 10 bases matching TRBD2. This CDR3 is 16 amino acids long. The V gene's germline CDR1 is SGHAT and CDR2 FQNNGV. Trimming took 0 bases from V and 1 from J; bases not matched to a gene: 3. The CDR3 here is CASSLERTSGSYEQYF. As DNA, the CDR3 is TGTGCCAGCAGCTTAGAGCGGACTAGCGGATCCTACGAGCAGTACTTC.

The genes are TRBV7-9 and TRBJ2-2; D not certain. V lost 2 bases and J lost 9, with 7 bases in between. CDR3 length: 12 amino acids. CDR1 is SEHNR, CDR2 FQNEAQ, per germline (reference sequence). The CDR3 coding sequence is TGTGCCAGCAGCTTACGTGTTTGGGAGCTGTTTTTT. This codes for CASSLRVWELFF. The full variable domain, in which reference TRBV7-9 and TRBJ2-2 provide the parts outside the CDR3, is DTGVSQNPRHKITKRGQNVTFRCDPISEHNRLYWYRQTLGQGPEFLTYFQNEAQLEKSRLLSDRFSAERPKGSFSTLEIQRTEQGDSAMYLCASSLRVWELFFGEGSRLTVL.

The V gene is TRBV19, the J gene TRBJ2-1; tentatively, D is TRBD1 (5 bases). The CDR3 has 14 amino acids. Trimming shortened V by 3 bases and J by 2 bases, and 8 bases separated the two germline ends. Germline V lookup: CDR1 LNHDA, CDR2 SQIVND (reference sequence). For the CDR3, the DNA is TGTGCCAGTAGTATCCCAGGGACCTACAATGAGCAGTTCTTC. Residues: CASSIPGTYNEQFF.

This clonotype was picked up a small number of times. The chain uses TRBV20-1 and TRBJ2-3; 16 bases map to TRBD2. Germline-derived CDR1 and CDR2 are DFQATT and SNEGSKA (reference sequence). This CDR3 is built from 16 residues. The trim removed 6 bases at V and 0 bases at J, leaving 3 bases unmatched. The CDR3 spells CSAGTSGRASTDTQYF. CDR3 DNA: TGCAGTGCCGGGACTAGCGGGAGGGCTAGCACAGATACGCAGTATTTT.

This clonotype appeared a few times. The chain is built from TRBV12-3 or TRBV12-4 and TRBJ1-1, with 7 bases aligning to TRBD1. The CDR3 covers 14 residues. Losses at the gene ends were 6 bases for V and 4 bases for J; bases not matched to a gene: 8. CDR3 loop: CASSSQGTITEAFF. The CDR3 DNA reads TGTGCCAGCAGCTCACAGGGGACGATCACTGAAGCTTTCTTT.

This clonotype was recorded many times. The chain couples TRBV3-1 to TRBJ1-2; the D is unclear. V gave up 4 bases and J gave up 8 bases, with 23 bases separating them. CDR1 LGHDT and CDR2 YNNKEL come from the germline V gene (reference sequence). This CDR3 spans 16 amino acids. CDR3: CASSPDPGRAGYGYTF. The DNA for the CDR3 is TGTGCCAGCAGCCCCGACCCGGGAAGGGCGGGCTACGGCTACACCTTC.

J is TRBJ2-3 and V is TRBV13; D gene ambiguous. Germline V gives CDR1 PRHDT, CDR2 FYEKMQ (reference sequence). The V gene lost 4 bases and the J gene lost 4 bases, with 15 bases spanning the gap. The CDR3 is 15 amino acids. CDR3: CASSSSRSGADTQYF. The CDR3 region has the DNA TGTGCCAGCAGCTCCAGTAGGTCTGGGGCAGATACGCAGTATTTT.

This clonotype occurred a few times. The rearrangement joins TRBV28 to TRBJ2-3; 7 nucleotides align to TRBD2. Germline CDR1 is MDHEN and CDR2 is SYDVKM. The CDR3 extends over 15 amino acids. The V segment lost 6 bases and the J segment 0 bases; nucleotides outside the gene matches: 6. In DNA, the CDR3 is TGTGCCAGCAGCACGAGCGGGGCAAGCACAGATACGCAGTATTTT. It specifies CASSTSGASTDTQYF.

There are many counts of this clonotype. The chain links TRBV7-2 to TRBJ2-7; 8 bases match TRBD2. Trimming at V came to 1 base and at J to 0 bases, leaving 8 bases not matched to a gene. Germline V gene data show CDR1 as SGHTA and CDR2 as FQGNSA. This CDR3 has 17 residues. The CDR3 nucleotides read TGTGCCAGCAGCTTAGTTCTAGCGGGTGCGAGCTCCTACGAGCAGTACGTC. This encodes CASSLVLAGASSYEQYV.

This clonotype was observed at least ten times. V is TRBV7-2 and J is TRBJ2-1, with unresolved D. V lost 0 bases, J lost 7 bases, and 4 bases lay in between. The germline CDR1 and CDR2 sequences are SGHTA and FQGNSA. The CDR3 contains 12 residues. The CDR3 DNA sequence: TGTGCCAGCAGCTTAGCAAGAAATGAGCAGTTCTTC. This codes for CASSLARNEQFF. Full variable domain (missing parts from reference TRBV7-2 and TRBJ2-1): GAGVSQSPSNKVTEKGKDVELRCDPISGHTALYWYRQSLGQGLEFLIYFQGNSAPDKSGLPSDRFSAERTGGSVSTLTIQRTQQEDSAVYLCASSLARNEQFFGPGTRLTVL.

The chain uses TRBV29-1 and TRBJ2-5; D possibly corresponds to TRBD2 (6 bases). Looked up from germline, CDR1 is SQVTM and CDR2 is ANQGSEA. This CDR3 spans 13 amino acids. V lost 3 bases and J 4 bases, leaving 12 bases between the germline ends. Written as DNA, the CDR3 is TGCAGCGTTGAGGCCGGGACTCGAGAGACCCAGTACTTC. Its protein product is CSVEAGTRETQYF.

This clonotype was found a few times. The J gene is TRBJ1-1, the V gene TRBV6-1; 9 bases line up with TRBD1. Trimming cost V 6 bases and J 5 bases; bases outside gene matches: 10. The germline CDR1 and CDR2 sequences are MNHNS and SASEGT. The CDR3 sequence is 15 residues long. The CDR3 nucleotides read TGTGCCAGCAGGGTACAGGGGGCTTCGGATACTGAAGCTTTCTTT. This translates into CASRVQGASDTEAFF.

The rearrangement uses TRBV2 and TRBJ2-5; perhaps TRBD2 as D (5 bases). V was shortened by 6 bases and J by 1 base, with 9 bases between the two germline ends. The CDR3 totals 13 residues. In germline, CDR1 is SNHLY, CDR2 FYNNEI. As DNA, the CDR3 is TGTGCCAGCAGGAGCGGCCCCCAAGAGACCCAGTACTTC. This translates into CASRSGPQETQYF. The whole variable domain, remainder taken from reference TRBV2 and TRBJ2-5, is EPEVTQTPSHQVTQMGQEVILRCVPISNHLYFYWYRQILGQKVEFLVSFYNNEISEKSEIFDDQFSVERPDGSNFTLKIRSTKLEDSAMYFCASRSGPQETQYFGPGTRLLVL.

The chain links TRBV10-2 to TRBJ2-1; D is unclear. Germline-derived CDR1 and CDR2 are WSHSY and SAAADI. Trimming took off 6 bases at V and 0 bases at J, with 12 bases between the two ends. The CDR3 is 15 amino acids. The CDR3 reads CASRPNPSSYNEQFF. In DNA, the CDR3 is TGCGCCAGCAGACCCAACCCGAGCTCCTACAATGAGCAGTTCTTC.

The chain is built from TRBV11-2 and TRBJ2-6, with 10 nucleotides matching TRBD2. CDR1 and CDR2 (germline): SGHAT, FQNNGV. This CDR3 contains 17 residues. V was pared by 6 bases and J by 3 bases, with 8 bases of the junction left unmatched. The CDR3 region has the DNA TGTGCCAGCAGACCGGCTAGCGGGAGCTTTGGGGCCAACGTCCTGACTTTC. Encoded protein: CASRPASGSFGANVLTF.

This clonotype was counted at least ten times. The genes are TRBV1 and TRBJ2-1; the D call in the table, TRBD1, was not verified against the DNA. TRBV1 is flagged as a pseudogene. The length of the CDR3 is 12 residues. This chain's CDR3 is CTSRARGHEQFF. The CDR3 nucleotides are TGCACCAGCAGAGCCAGGGGGCATGAGCAGTTCTTC.

The sample holds a few counts of this clonotype. V usage is TRBV7-8 and J usage is TRBJ2-5, with D unclear. The CDR3 has 13 residues. From germline, CDR1 is SGHVS and CDR2 FQNEAQ. The V gene lost 0 bases and the J gene lost 5 bases, with 7 bases spanning the gap. The CDR3 spells CASSLANSETQYF. As DNA, the CDR3 is TGTGCCAGCAGCTTAGCAAACTCGGAGACCCAGTACTTC.

This clonotype was detected only a few times. The chain combines TRBV12-3 or TRBV12-4 with TRBJ2-3; unclear D gene. The length of the CDR3 is 15 residues. The V end was cut by 6 bases, the J end by 4 bases, with 17 bases between. CDR3 bases: TGTGCCAGCAGCCCAAGTAGAATAAATTCAGATACGCAGTATTTT. It encodes CASSPSRINSDTQYF.

This clonotype was recorded many times. The CDR3 is CSVGRTGGGGELFF. As DNA, the CDR3 is TGCAGCGTCGGGCGGACAGGGGGTGGCGGGGAGCTGTTTTTT. The genes are TRBV29-1 and TRBJ2-2; the match to TRBD1 covers 10 bases. CDR1 is SQVTM, CDR2 ANQGSEA, per germline. The CDR3 sequence is 14 residues long. After removal of 6 bases from V and 7 bases from J, the junction contained 8 bases not matched to a gene.

This clonotype occurred a few times. The chain links TRBV29-1 to TRBJ2-1, with D possibly matching TRBD1 (6 bases). Per germline, CDR1 SQVTM and CDR2 ANQGSEA. This CDR3 region has 17 residues. Trimming stripped 1 base from V and 0 bases from J, with 16 bases between. The CDR3 DNA sequence: TGCAGCGTTGAAGGATCCTACAGCAGGGGCTCCTACAATGAGCAGTTCTTC. Amino acid sequence: CSVEGSYSRGSYNEQFF.

This clonotype showed up just a few times. The chain has TRBV20-1 and TRBJ1-3; no reliable D call. V gave up 1 base and J gave up 0 bases, with 10 bases separating them. The length of the CDR3 is 15 residues. Germline CDR1 is DFQATT and CDR2 is SNEGSKA (reference sequence). CDR3 bases: TGCAGTGCTAGAGGTACCTTTCCCTCTGGAAACACCATATATTTT. It specifies CSARGTFPSGNTIYF.

This clonotype was observed at least ten times. The rearrangement uses TRBV2 and TRBJ2-3; 8 bases are a match to TRBD2. Germline-derived CDR1 and CDR2 are SNHLY and FYNNEI. V was pared by 3 bases and J by 6 bases, with 17 bases of the junction left unmatched. The CDR3 loop spans 18 amino acids. The CDR3: CASSDTPRLARTSDTQYF. DNA of the CDR3: TGTGCCAGCAGTGACACTCCTCGACTAGCGCGAACTTCGGATACGCAGTATTTT.

This clonotype appeared a few times. The gene calls are TRBV20-1 and TRBJ1-1, with a tentative D call TRBD1 (5 bases). V gave up 2 bases and J gave up 3 bases, with 22 bases separating them. The CDR3 is made up of 17 amino acids. CDR1 DFQATT and CDR2 SNEGSKA come from the germline V gene (reference sequence). The CDR3 DNA is TGCAGTGCTAGACGAGGGGTTGTCTCCGGGGAATACACTGAAGCTTTCTTT. The encoded protein is CSARRGVVSGEYTEAFF.

At least ten counts were recorded for this clonotype. CDR3 in amino acids: CSASRPGLVLDNEQFF. The CDR3, as DNA: TGCAGTGCCAGCCGACCCGGACTAGTACTGGACAATGAGCAGTTCTTC. This chain links TRBV20-1 with TRBJ2-1; 7 bases fit TRBD2. Germline lookup yields CDR1 DFQATT and CDR2 SNEGSKA (reference sequence). CDR3 length: 16 residues. Germline trimming cut 6 bases from V and 5 bases from J; bases unmatched to any gene: 16.

Ten or more counts support this clonotype. The chain links TRBV5-1 to TRBJ1-1; D call uncertain. This CDR3 contains 13 residues. Per the germline V gene, CDR1 is SGHRS and CDR2 is YFSETQ. Trimming shortened V by 0 bases and J by 1 base, and 4 bases separated the two germline ends. CDR3 protein: CASSLESNTEAFF. CDR3 sequence (DNA): TGCGCCAGCAGCTTGGAGTCGAACACTGAAGCTTTCTTT.

This clonotype was counted many times. The chain has TRBV7-8 and TRBJ1-5, with 9 bases matching TRBD1. The CDR3 has 15 residues. Germline loops: CDR1 SGHVS, CDR2 FQNEAQ. V lost 4 bases, J lost 4 bases, and 5 bases stayed unmatched. The CDR3 coding sequence is TGTGCCAGCAGCTCATCCGGGACAGGGAATCAGCCCCAGCATTTT. Encoded protein: CASSSSGTGNQPQHF. Variable domain in full (rest from reference TRBV7-8 and TRBJ1-5): GAGVSQSPRYKVAKRGQDVALRCDPISGHVSLFWYQQALGQGPEFLTYFQNEAQLDKSGLPSDRFFAERPEGSVSTLKIQRTQQEDSAVYLCASSSSGTGNQPQHFGDGTRLSIL.

There are many counts of this clonotype. The rearrangement links TRBV25-1 to TRBJ2-3; D is possibly TRBD2 (6 bases). Germline values: CDR1 MGHDK, CDR2 SYGVNS. CDR3 length: 16 residues. The germline V and J ends were trimmed by 3 bases and 2 bases, with 15 bases remaining between them. CDR3 coding DNA: TGTGCCAGCAGTGATAACAGGAGGACTACCACAGATACGCAGTATTTT. Its protein product is CASSDNRRTTTDTQYF.

This clonotype was picked up many times. The chain has TRBV27 and TRBJ2-3; TRBD1 aligns across 10 bases. The CDR3 contains 16 residues. CDR1 and CDR2 from the germline V gene are MNHEY and SMNVEV (reference sequence). Germline trimming cut 6 bases from V and 5 bases from J; bases unmatched to any gene: 11. For the CDR3, the DNA is TGTGCCAGCAGCCGAACCGGGACAGGGGATAGAGATACGCAGTATTTT. Its translation: CASSRTGTGDRDTQYF.

This chain links TRBV9 with TRBJ2-3, with a possible D match to TRBD2 (5 bases). The V and J ends lost 0 bases and 5 bases respectively, with 16 bases between them. Per germline, CDR1 SGDLS and CDR2 YYNGEE. This CDR3 is built from 16 residues. The CDR3 here is CASSVGPGRLVDTQYF. The CDR3 bases are TGTGCCAGCAGCGTAGGCCCGGGGAGACTTGTAGATACGCAGTATTTT.

The count of this clonotype is one. The chain carries TRBV7-2 and TRBJ2-1; D unresolved. Trimming took 1 base from V and 4 from J, leaving 8 bases between them. This CDR3 comprises 14 residues. Germline CDR1 reads SGHTA; CDR2 reads FQGNSA. CDR3 region: CASSLVAEYNEQFF. In DNA form, the CDR3 reads TGTGCCAGCAGCTTAGTTGCAGAATACAATGAGCAGTTCTTC.

V usage is TRBV2 and J usage is TRBJ2-5, with D perhaps matching TRBD1 (6 bases). V lost 9 bases and J 5 bases, leaving 13 bases between the germline ends. The CDR3 has 12 amino acids. The germline V gene has CDR1 SNHLY and CDR2 FYNNEI. CDR3 in amino acids: CASGTPRETQYF. CDR3 nucleotide sequence: TGTGCCAGTGGGACACCACGGGAGACCCAGTACTTC.

The chain carries TRBV25-1 and TRBJ2-2; D remains ambiguous. Germline lookup yields CDR1 MGHDK and CDR2 SYGVNS. Trimming removed 1 base from V and 1 base from J, with 7 bases in between. There are 15 residues in the CDR3. CDR3 bases: TGTGCCAGCAGTGAATGGGAAGTGAACACCGGGGAGCTGTTTTTT. This sequence encodes CASSEWEVNTGELFF.